These 14 T cell receptor beta chains came from one sample sequenced in a study. TCRdb reprocessed the 5' RACE reads with MiXCR, giving one entry per CDR3 protein. The table has about 47,000 distinct CDR3 sequences, 28% seen once. The sample consisted of naive CD4+ T cells sorted from blood. Documented subset: naive CD4+ T cells, CD4+CD45RA+CD25-. The receptors come from a female donor with breast cancer.

On this clonotype itself: The CDR3 does not end in the conserved phenylalanine or tryptophan, so this is likely a read error. This chain connects TRBV2 to TRBJ1-1; weak D call: TRBD1 (5 bases). Germline V lookup: CDR1 SNHLY, CDR2 FYNNEI. CDR3 size: 13 residues. Trimming left V 6 bases short and J 10 bases short, with 18 bases between. Here the CDR3 reads CASSDDSGLSAFL. CDR3 sequence (DNA): TGTGCCAGCAGCGACGACAGTGGGCTCTCAGCTTTCCTT.

The chain uses TRBV7-6 and TRBJ2-5; TRBD1 is a possible D gene (5 bases). The CDR3 sequence is 14 residues long. Trimming removed 5 bases from V and 3 bases from J, with 13 bases in between. Germline-derived CDR1 and CDR2 are SGHVS and FNYEAQ. CDR3 in DNA: TGTGCCAGCAGCCTTGTGACAGCAAAAGAGACCCAGTACTTC. Translated: CASSLVTAKETQYF.

This clonotype was seen a few times. This sequence joins TRBV2 and TRBJ1-3; D is unresolved. Trimming removed 3 bases at V and 3 bases at J, with 12 bases between. CDR3 length equals 15 residues. Germline loops: CDR1 SNHLY, CDR2 FYNNEI. CDR3 coding DNA: TGTGCCAGCAGTGATTCCCGGGAAATTGGAAACACCATATATTTT. Its translation: CASSDSREIGNTIYF.

This sequence joins TRBV6-5 and TRBJ1-5; 7 bases match TRBD1. The ends lost 7 bases at V and 2 bases at J; junction bases unmatched: 8. Germline V lookup: CDR1 MNHEY, CDR2 SVGAGI. This CDR3 is 15 amino acids long. CDR3 sequence: CASKQGFYGNQPQHF. The CDR3 DNA reads TGTGCCAGCAAACAGGGGTTCTATGGCAATCAGCCCCAGCATTTT.

By share, this clonotype counts as medium-sized. The chain employs TRBV12-3 or TRBV12-4 and TRBJ2-6, with D unclear. The V end lost 1 base, the J end lost 2 bases, and 6 bases lay between the germline ends. CDR3 length: 15 residues. The chain's CDR3 is CASSLGSPGANVLTF. The CDR3 coding sequence is TGTGCCAGCAGTTTAGGTAGCCCTGGGGCCAACGTCCTGACTTTC.

V gene TRBV9 combines with J gene TRBJ2-1; 12 bases match TRBD2. There are 15 residues in the CDR3. CDR1 is SGDLS, CDR2 YYNGEE, per germline. Germline trimming cut 4 bases from V and 9 bases from J; bases unmatched to any gene: 8. CDR3 sequence (DNA): TGTGCCAGCAGCCCCCGACTAGCGGGGGTGGCTGAGCAGTTCTTC. It is translated as CASSPRLAGVAEQFF.

The chain uses TRBV7-6 and TRBJ2-1; 7 nucleotides agree with TRBD2. In germline, CDR1 is SGHVS, CDR2 FNYEAQ. J was trimmed by 9 bases and V by 4 bases; bases with no gene match: 12. There are 15 residues in the CDR3. CDR3 DNA: TGTGCCAGCAGCTCCCTCAGTGGGAGGGCCGGTGAGCAGTTCTTC. Translation: CASSSLSGRAGEQFF.

V usage is TRBV5-1 and J usage is TRBJ2-1; the D gene is possibly TRBD1 (5 bases). The CDR3 is made up of 15 amino acids. The germline V and J ends were trimmed by 1 base and 8 bases, with 16 bases remaining between them. The germline V gene has CDR1 SGHRS and CDR2 YFSETQ. CDR3 nucleotide sequence: TGCGCCAGCAGCTTGCAGGGTTTTAGCCAGGATGAGCAGTTCTTC. This sequence encodes CASSLQGFSQDEQFF.

A word on this clonotype: An end of the junction does not agree with germline; a read error may underlie this. The chain joins TRBV6-5 to TRBJ1-5, with a weak D call TRBD1 (5 bases). The CDR3 loop spans 13 amino acids. Germline V gene data show CDR1 as MNHEY and CDR2 as SVGAGI. The CDR3 DNA sequence: TGCGCCAGCAGTTACTGGGGGGGTCAGCCCCAGCATTTT. It codes for CASSYWGGQPQHF.

The rearrangement joins TRBV6-5 to TRBJ1-3; no firm D call. This CDR3 has 13 residues. V was clipped by 8 bases and J by 0 bases, with 8 bases between them. CDR1 MNHEY and CDR2 SVGAGI come from the germline V gene. The CDR3 loop reads CASRPSSGNTIYF. The CDR3 coding sequence is TGTGCCAGCCGCCCAAGCTCTGGAAACACCATATATTTT.

Notes on this clonotype: A much larger clone lies a single base off, so this may be a read error. The gene calls are TRBV20-1 and TRBJ2-1; D is unresolved. V dropped 1 base and J dropped 9 bases, with 19 bases sitting between them. CDR1 and CDR2 (germline): DFQATT, SNEGSKA (reference sequence). CDR3 length: 15 amino acids. CDR3 DNA sequence: TGCAGTGCTAGAGTTCCCTCGGCTAGATGGGGTGAGCAGTTCTTC. It encodes CSARVPSARWGEQFF.

The chain joins TRBV6-2 or TRBV6-3 to TRBJ1-1; D unresolved. The CDR3 totals 14 residues. Trimming took 7 bases from V and 1 from J, leaving 13 bases between them. Germline CDR1 MNHEY, CDR2 SVGEGT. Here the CDR3 DNA reads TGTGCCAGCACTCGGGGAGGTACGAACACTGAAGCTTTCTTT. Translating it yields CASTRGGTNTEAFF.

This clonotype was seen a few times. J is TRBJ1-1 and V is TRBV5-1; D not resolved. Trimming shortened V by 4 bases and J by 1 base, and 14 bases separated the two germline ends. This CDR3 is 15 amino acids long. CDR1 is SGHRS and CDR2 is YFSETQ in the germline V gene. DNA of the CDR3: TGCGCCAGCAGCCCGGTAGCGTCGGGGAACACTGAAGCTTTCTTT. The encoded protein is CASSPVASGNTEAFF. The entire variable domain, with the rest obtained from reference TRBV5-1 and TRBJ1-1, is as follows: KAGVTQTPRYLIKTRGQQVTLSCSPISGHRSVSWYQQTPGQGLQFLFEYFSETQRNKGNFPGRFSGRQFSNSRSEMNVSTLELGDSALYLCASSPVASGNTEAFFGQGTRLTVV.

This clonotype was detected a few times. The chain carries TRBV5-6 and TRBJ1-6; D not resolved. CDR1 SGHDT and CDR2 YYEEEE come from the germline V gene. The ends were cut back, 5 bases at V and 0 bases at J, with 9 bases in the middle. This CDR3 is 15 amino acids long. The CDR3 protein is CASSRDGSYNSPLHF. The CDR3 nucleotides are TGTGCCAGCAGTCGGGATGGCTCCTATAATTCACCCCTCCACTTT.